These T cell receptor beta chains were read from a single sample in a study of blood T cell repertoires in COVID-19. TCRdb's copy holds only in-frame clones and misses some; the assay was immunoSEQ multiplex PCR. This table holds under 50,000 clones, approximately 91% found once. The specimen was peripheral blood. The receptors here all came from a man in his sixties or seventies with active COVID-19. CDR3s include the opening cysteine and the closing phenylalanine or tryptophan. The order of the fields is clone size, V gene, D gene, J gene, CDR3 protein, CDR3 DNA. D genes are given only for firm matches. Expanded clones get a size class; other rows say once, few or many, or leave the size out.

once,TRBV6-4,TRBD1,TRBJ2-2,CASSVPGQGDTGELFF,TGTGCCAGCAGTGTCCCGGGACAGGGAGACACCGGGGAGCTGTTTTTT
once,TRBV7-9,-,TRBJ1-2,CASSLGVDYGYTF,TGTGCCAGCAGTCTAGGGGTAGACTATGGCTACACCTTC
-,TRBV9,-,TRBJ2-5,CASSVGGPRETQYF,TGTGCCAGCAGCGTTGGGGGCCCCCGGGAGACCCAGTACTTC
-,TRBV28,TRBD1,TRBJ2-3,CASSPPLGTAESTDTQYF,TGTGCCAGCAGTCCCCCCCTTGGGACAGCGGAGAGCACAGATACGCAGTATTTT
-,TRBV11-2,-,TRBJ2-7,CASSLEISKVYEQYF,TGTGCCAGCAGCTTAGAGATAAGCAAAGTTTACGAGCAGTACTTC
-,TRBV6-2/TRBV6-3,TRBD2,TRBJ2-1,CASSQPAGGSYNEQFF,TGTGCCAGCAGTCAACCAGCGGGAGGGTCCTACAATGAGCAGTTCTTC
-,TRBV10-3,-,TRBJ2-1,CAISAGFRGNEQFF,TGTGCCATCAGTGCTGGGTTCCGGGGCAATGAGCAGTTCTTC
-,TRBV29-1,-,TRBJ1-4,CSALTGRLFF,TGCAGCGCCCTGACAGGACGGTTGTTTTTT
-,TRBV14,-,TRBJ1-2,CASSHIGREVGGYTF,TGTGCCAGCAGCCACATAGGCCGGGAGGTTGGCGGCTACACCTTC
-,TRBV9,TRBD2,TRBJ2-2,CASSPRGANTGELFF,TGTGCCAGCAGCCCTCGGGGGGCGAACACCGGGGAGCTGTTTTTT
-,TRBV27,TRBD2,TRBJ2-5,CASSSLIPGTSGDPQETQYF,TGTGCCAGCAGTTCCCTTATCCCCGGGACTAGCGGGGACCCCCAAGAGACCCAGTACTTC
-,TRBV28,-,TRBJ1-5,CASIANSNQPQHF,TGTGCCAGCATAGCAAATAGCAATCAGCCCCAGCATTTT
-,TRBV3-1/TRBV3-2,-,TRBJ2-3,CASSHPRPGVGTDTQYF,TGTGCCAGCAGCCACCCGCGACCGGGGGTCGGCACAGATACGCAGTATTTT
few,TRBV7-3,TRBD1,TRBJ2-7,CASSRGQGYEQYF,TGTGCCAGCAGCCGGGGACAGGGCTACGAGCAGTACTTC
-,TRBV18,-,TRBJ2-1,CASSPPDRTYNEQFF,TGTGCCAGCTCACCACCGGACAGAACATACAATGAGCAGTTCTTC
once,TRBV27,-,TRBJ2-6,CASSLAGANGANVLTF,TGTGCCAGCAGTTTAGCAGGGGCAAATGGGGCCAACGTCCTGACTTTC
-,TRBV2,-,TRBJ2-2,CASGSRRGNTGELFF,TGTGCCAGCGGAAGTAGGAGGGGGAACACCGGGGAGCTGTTTTTT
-,TRBV5-1,TRBD2,TRBJ2-7,CASSLWTSGRASHEQYF,TGCGCCAGCAGCTTGTGGACTAGCGGGAGGGCTTCCCACGAGCAGTACTTC
-,TRBV18,TRBD1,TRBJ1-4,CASSQTGSNEKLFF,TGTGCCAGCTCGCAGACAGGGAGTAATGAAAAACTGTTTTTT
-,TRBV19,-,TRBJ2-7,CASSIETGFYEQYF,TGTGCCAGTAGTATAGAAACAGGTTTCTACGAGCAGTACTTC
-,TRBV7-6,TRBD2,TRBJ2-2,CASSFASGGSAGELFF,TGTGCCAGCAGCTTCGCTAGCGGGGGGTCAGCCGGGGAGCTGTTTTTT
-,TRBV9,-,TRBJ1-1,CASSPTDRPNTEAFF,TGTGCCAGCAGCCCAACGGACAGACCAAACACTGAAGCTTTCTTT
-,TRBV2,-,TRBJ2-7,CASSDRGYYEQYF,TGTGCCAGCAGTGACAGGGGATACTACGAGCAGTACTTC
-,TRBV23-1,TRBD1,TRBJ2-5,CASSQSDGQGESLETQYF,TGCGCCAGCAGTCAATCGGACGGGCAGGGGGAAAGCTTAGAGACCCAGTACTTC
once,TRBV15,TRBD2,TRBJ2-1,CATSTHLAGGTKSSYNEQFF,TGTGCCACCAGCACCCACTTGGCGGGAGGAACCAAGAGCTCCTACAATGAGCAGTTCTTC
-,TRBV19,TRBD1,TRBJ1-5,CASSMTGGTNQPQHF,TGTGCCAGTAGTATGACAGGGGGTACCAATCAGCCCCAGCATTTT
-,TRBV6-2/TRBV6-3,TRBD2,TRBJ2-5,CASSRLAWETQYF,TGTGCCAGCAGCCGACTAGCGTGGGAGACCCAGTACTTC
few,TRBV3-1/TRBV3-2,TRBD1,TRBJ2-7,CASSRSTGGFAEQYF,TGTGCCAGCAGCCGGAGCACAGGGGGCTTCGCCGAGCAGTACTTC
-,TRBV5-1,TRBD2,TRBJ2-3,CASSLERGAAADTQYF,TGCGCCAGCAGCTTGGAGCGGGGGGCCGCGGCAGATACGCAGTATTTT
-,TRBV4-3,-,TRBJ1-2,CASSQRGPSGYGYTF,TGCGCCAGCAGCCAGAGAGGGCCTTCTGGGTATGGCTACACCTTC
-,TRBV7-2,TRBD2,TRBJ2-1,CASSPRGGLLRDEQFF,TGTGCCAGCAGCCCCCGGGGGGGGCTCTTACGCGATGAGCAGTTCTTC
few,TRBV7-2,TRBD1,TRBJ1-5,CASSQTGGNQPQHF,TGTGCCAGCAGCCAAACAGGGGGAAATCAGCCCCAGCATTTT
-,TRBV7-3,TRBD2,TRBJ2-1,CASSFYAGGGYNEQFF,TGTGCCAGCAGCTTTTACGCGGGAGGTGGGTACAATGAGCAGTTCTTC
few,TRBV5-1,-,TRBJ2-5,CASSLARETQYF,TGCGCCAGCAGCTTGGCCCGTGAGACCCAGTACTTC
-,TRBV7-3,TRBD2,TRBJ2-3,CASSITGGGAGSDTQYF,TGTGCCAGCAGCATTACCGGCGGGGGGGCCGGGTCAGATACGCAGTATTTT
-,TRBV11-2,TRBD2,TRBJ2-7,CASRGGTSGLAYEQYF,TGTGCCAGCAGGGGGGGGACTAGCGGTCTGGCCTACGAGCAGTACTTC
-,TRBV7-2,TRBD2,TRBJ2-7,CASSPTSGAYEQYF,TGTGCCAGCAGCCCGACTAGCGGAGCCTACGAGCAGTACTTC
-,TRBV7-6,-,TRBJ1-2,CASSLAGGDSYGYTF,TGTGCCAGCAGCTTAGCGGGGGGGGATAGTTATGGCTACACCTTC
-,TRBV28,-,TRBJ2-7,CASRKPRNLGGPPVEQYF,TGTGCCAGCAGGAAACCCAGAAACTTGGGTGGGCCCCCCGTCGAGCAGTACTTC
few,TRBV12-3/TRBV12-4,TRBD1,TRBJ1-5,CASSPGGSQPQHF,TGTGCCAGCAGTCCAGGGGGCAGTCAGCCCCAGCATTTT
-,TRBV27,TRBD1,TRBJ2-7,CASSFRDRGPGEQYF,TGTGCCAGCAGTTTCCGGGACAGGGGGCCCGGCGAGCAGTACTTC
-,TRBV7-2,-,TRBJ2-3,CASSGGRTALLGNTQYF,TGTGCCAGCAGCGGAGGACGGACAGCCCTCTTGGGAAATACGCAGTATTTT
-,TRBV7-9,TRBD2,TRBJ2-1,CASSSLLGTSGSTYNEQFF,TGTGCCAGCAGCTCACTCCTCGGGACTAGCGGGTCTACCTACAATGAGCAGTTCTTC
-,TRBV7-9,TRBD1,TRBJ2-2,CASRSRRTGNTGELFF,TGTGCCAGCAGATCTCGGAGGACAGGGAACACCGGGGAGCTGTTTTTT
-,TRBV5-6,-,TRBJ2-1,CASSPLIVRRSGNNEQFF,TGTGCCAGCAGCCCGTTGATAGTTCGGCGGTCGGGGAACAATGAGCAGTTCTTC
-,TRBV27,-,TRBJ1-4,CASRVVAQPNEKLFF,TGTGCCAGCAGGGTAGTAGCGCAGCCTAATGAAAAACTGTTTTTT
-,TRBV6-4,-,TRBJ2-2,CASSPQGANTGELFF,TGTGCCAGCAGCCCCCAGGGCGCGAACACCGGGGAGCTGTTTTTT
-,TRBV24-1,TRBD2,TRBJ2-1,CATSDRTSVTYNEQFF,TGTGCCACCAGTGACCGGACTAGCGTCACCTACAATGAGCAGTTCTTC
-,TRBV5-5,TRBD2,TRBJ2-1,CASSGTSGSYNEQFF,TGTGCCAGCAGCGGTACTAGCGGAAGCTACAATGAGCAGTTCTTC
-,TRBV7-6,-,TRBJ2-7,CASSLGQGGNYEQYF,TGTGCCAGCAGCTTAGGGCAGGGTGGTAACTACGAGCAGTACTTC
-,TRBV28,TRBD1,TRBJ2-1,CASSDPRDRGYNEQFF,TGTGCCAGCAGTGACCCCCGGGACAGGGGTTACAATGAGCAGTTCTTC
-,TRBV6-2/TRBV6-3,TRBD1,TRBJ2-4,CASSYFQGEAKNIQYF,TGTGCCAGCAGTTATTTCCAGGGGGAGGCCAAAAACATTCAGTACTTC
few,TRBV28,-,TRBJ2-1,CAGGRYNEQFF,TGTGCCGGGGGGAGGTACAATGAGCAGTTCTTC
-,TRBV7-2,-,TRBJ2-2,CASSLESRLNTGELFF,TGTGCCAGCAGCTTAGAGTCTAGGCTGAACACCGGGGAGCTGTTTTTT
-,TRBV19,-,TRBJ2-5,CASSLSGETQYF,TGTGCCAGTAGTCTCTCGGGGGAGACCCAGTACTTC
once,TRBV7-8,-,TRBJ2-7,CASTIPGGSPYEQYF,TGTGCCAGCACCATTCCCGGCGGAAGCCCCTACGAGCAGTACTTC
-,TRBV28,-,TRBJ1-2,CASSFRYGYTF,TGTGCCAGCAGTTTCCGCTATGGCTACACCTTC
-,TRBV18,-,TRBJ1-6,CASSPIQSSYNSPLHF,TGTGCCAGCTCACCAATACAGAGCTCCTATAATTCACCCCTCCACTTT
-,TRBV5-4,-,TRBJ2-5,CASSLGQQETQYF,TGTGCCAGCAGCTTGGGACAGCAAGAGACCCAGTACTTC
-,TRBV27,-,TRBJ2-7,CASANSPRQQYF,TGTGCCAGCGCGAATTCGCCCAGGCAGCAGTACTTC